The 18 T cell receptor beta chains given below trace back to one sample, sequenced in a study of blood T cell repertoires in COVID-19. Libraries were prepared by immunoSEQ multiplex PCR; TCRdb keeps only in-frame clonotypes and omits some of them. The table has about 62,000 clones, 65% to 80% seen once. Sequencing used peripheral blood. The receptors stem from a man aged 60-69 years with acute or convalescent COVID-19.

The CDR3 region is CASSQEGGWQETQYF. CDR3 bases: TGTGCCAGCAGCCAAGAGGGGGGTTGGCAAGAGACCCAGTACTTC. The chain uses TRBV3-1 (or the pseudogene TRBV3-2) and TRBJ2-5, with D perhaps TRBD2 (6 bases). The CDR3 runs 15 residues. V lost 0 bases and J lost 2, with 10 bases in between. Germline CDR1 reads LGHDT; CDR2 reads YNNKEL (reference sequence).

This clone has a handful of counts. CDR3 amino acids: CATSELGTGKNTGELFF. The CDR3 nucleotides read TGTGCCACCAGTGAACTAGGGACAGGGAAAAACACCGGGGAGCTGTTTTTT. V is TRBV24-1 and J is TRBJ2-2, with TRBD1 matching 9 bases. The CDR3 is 17 residues long. With V trimmed by 4 bases and J by 2 bases, 7 bases remained unmatched. CDR1 KGHDR and CDR2 SFDVKD come from the germline V gene.

The chain carries TRBV5-4 and TRBJ1-1; D might be TRBD1 (6 bases). Trimming took off 0 bases at V and 7 bases at J, with 10 bases between the two ends. The CDR3 has 13 residues. Germline CDR1 SGHNT, CDR2 YYREEE (reference sequence). CDR3 coding DNA: TGTGCCAGCAGCTTGGACAGGGCGGGTGAAGCTTTCTTT. This sequence encodes CASSLDRAGEAFF.

This clone came up once. The V gene is TRBV24-1, the J gene TRBJ1-5; 9 nucleotides match TRBD1. V gave up 5 bases and J gave up 5 bases; unmatched junction bases: 3. CDR3 length equals 14 residues. Germline V gives CDR1 KGHDR, CDR2 SFDVKD. CDR3 sequence reads: CATSGDRDYQPQHF. The CDR3 DNA reads as TGTGCCACCAGTGGGGACAGGGACTATCAGCCCCAGCATTTT.

The CDR3 DNA is TGTGCCATCACCGCACAGGAAGCAACTAATGAAAAACTGTTTTTT. Its protein product is CAITAQEATNEKLFF. J is TRBJ1-4 and V is TRBV2; a weak D match, TRBD1 (5 bases). V was clipped by 10 bases and J by 0 bases, with 15 bases between them. Germline V CDR1 and CDR2: SNHLY, FYNNEI. The CDR3 runs 15 residues.

This sequence joins TRBV6-6 and TRBJ1-6; 8 nucleotides line up with TRBD1. This CDR3 comprises 16 residues. Germline-derived CDR1 and CDR2 are MNHNY and SVGAGI (reference sequence). V lost 0 bases and J lost 6; bases outside the gene matches: 4. The chain's CDR3 is CASSYSGTGGNSPLHF. CDR3 sequence (DNA): TGTGCCAGCAGTTACTCGGGTACAGGGGGTAATTCACCCCTCCACTTT.

V is TRBV5-6 and J is TRBJ2-7; tentative D call: TRBD1 (6 bases). Germline V gives CDR1 SGHDT, CDR2 YYEEEE. V lost 6 bases, J lost 2 bases, and 12 bases lay in between. This CDR3 has 13 residues. CDR3 sequence: CASTPGATYEQYF. The CDR3 nucleotides read TGTGCCAGCACCCCAGGGGCTACCTACGAGCAGTACTTC.

This clone was seen a few times. This sequence joins TRBV27 and TRBJ2-7, with 13 positions matching TRBD2. The V gene end was trimmed by 6 bases and the J gene end by 4 bases; junction bases not matched to a gene: 9. CDR1 is MNHEY, CDR2 SMNVEV, per germline (reference sequence). The CDR3 sequence is 16 residues long. This CDR3 is CASRDRGTSGAYEQYF. The DNA of the CDR3 is TGTGCCAGCAGGGACAGGGGGACTAGCGGGGCTTACGAGCAGTACTTC.

The chain couples TRBV27 to TRBJ2-7, with TRBD1 matching over 8 bases. Germline CDR1 reads MNHEY; CDR2 reads SMNVEV (reference sequence). V trimming: 6 bases; J trimming: 6 bases; junction bases outside the gene matches: 10. The CDR3 is 14 residues long. The CDR3 nucleotides are TGTGCCAGCAGATTCAGACAGGGGTTCAGCGAGCAGTACTTC. As protein: CASRFRQGFSEQYF.

This clone was found once. This chain joins TRBV7-8 and TRBJ1-1; D not certain. The CDR3 is 14 residues long. Germline V gene data show CDR1 as SGHVS and CDR2 as FQNEAQ. Deletions cut 1 base from V and 3 bases from J, with 9 bases between. In DNA, the CDR3 is TGTGCCAGCAGCTTAGTTGGAGGGTACACTGAAGCTTTCTTT. It is translated as CASSLVGGYTEAFF.

J is TRBJ2-1 and V is TRBV28, with TRBD1 matching over 11 bases. V shed 1 base and J 0 bases; nucleotides not matched to a gene: 5. This CDR3 has 18 amino acids. Per germline, CDR1 MDHEN and CDR2 SYDVKM. For the CDR3, the DNA is TGTGCCAGCAGTTTATTCCGAGGGACAGGGGGCTCCTACAATGAGCAGTTCTTC. Protein: CASSLFRGTGGSYNEQFF.

The CDR3 bases are TGTGCCTGTGACGGTAGCTCCTTCTCCTATAATTCACCCCTCCACTTT. Protein sequence: CACDGSSFSYNSPLHF. The gene calls are TRBV30 and TRBJ1-6; D not resolved. The V end lost 6 bases, the J end lost 0 bases, and 15 bases lay between the germline ends. The CDR3 is made up of 16 amino acids. Germline CDR1 reads GTSNPN; CDR2 reads SVGIG (reference sequence). The full variable domain, in which reference TRBV30 and TRBJ1-6 provide the parts outside the CDR3, is SQTIHQWPATLVQPVGSPLSLECTVEGTSNPNLYWYRQAAGRGLQLLFYSVGIGQISSEVPQNLSASRPQDRQFILSSKKLLLSDSGFYLCACDGSSFSYNSPLHFGNGTRLTVT.

The chain has TRBV19 and TRBJ2-6; 7 nucleotides match TRBD1. Germline V gives CDR1 LNHDA, CDR2 SQIVND (reference sequence). V gave up 8 bases and J gave up 4 bases; unmatched junction bases: 5. The CDR3 length is 14 residues. The CDR3 loop reads CASETGVGANVLTF. Here the CDR3 DNA reads TGTGCCAGTGAAACAGGGGTCGGGGCCAACGTCCTGACTTTC.

Ten or more counts support this clone. The V and J genes are TRBV4-3 and TRBJ2-1; D ambiguous. The CDR3 totals 13 residues. Between the trimmed V and J ends, which lost 4 bases and 3 bases, there was a span of 7 bases. The germline CDR1 and CDR2 sequences are LGHNA and YSLEER. This CDR3 reads CASSPPGYNEQFF. In DNA, the CDR3 is TGCGCCAGCAGCCCCCCGGGCTACAATGAGCAGTTCTTC.

This rearrangement joins TRBV28 to TRBJ1-4; tentative D call: TRBD1 (6 bases). The V end lost 6 bases, the J end lost 0 bases, and 11 bases lay between the germline ends. The CDR3 runs 15 residues. CDR1 is MDHEN, CDR2 SYDVKM, per germline. This chain's CDR3 is CASRPGQSTNEKLFF. CDR3 nucleotide sequence: TGTGCCAGCAGACCCGGACAGTCAACTAATGAAAAACTGTTTTTT.

V usage is TRBV9 and J usage is TRBJ2-5; 11 bases align to TRBD2. J was trimmed by 3 bases and V by 4 bases; bases with no gene match: 5. Germline lookup yields CDR1 SGDLS and CDR2 YYNGEE. The length of the CDR3 is 15 residues. CDR3 amino acids: CASSKRLAGKETQYF. CDR3 DNA: TGTGCCAGCAGCAAACGACTAGCGGGAAAAGAGACCCAGTACTTC.

This rearrangement joins TRBV10-3 to TRBJ2-6; a weak D match, TRBD2 (6 bases). Trimming removed 0 bases at V and 4 bases at J, with 13 bases between. The CDR3 is 17 amino acids. The germline CDR1 and CDR2 sequences are ENHRY and SYGVKD. CDR3 region: CAISESPGAGGANVLTF. In DNA form, the CDR3 reads TGTGCCATCAGTGAGTCTCCCGGGGCGGGAGGGGCCAACGTCCTGACTTTC.

The chain carries TRBV2 and TRBJ1-2, with 12 bases aligning to TRBD1. With 5 bases clipped from V and 7 bases from J, the junction kept 5 bases outside the gene matches. The germline gives CDR1 SNHLY, CDR2 FYNNEI. The CDR3 is 14 amino acids. CDR3: CASSPGQGAVGYTF. The CDR3 nucleotides read TGTGCCAGCAGTCCGGGACAGGGGGCCGTTGGCTACACCTTC.